Below, one T cell receptor (beta chain) is given with its context. The antigen remains unidentified. The data were taken from a study of Ad26.COV2.S vaccination and SARS-CoV-2 variants. General study results and limits: Vaccinees reportedly had broad spike-specific CD8+ and CD4+ T cell responses.

Using immunoSEQ multiplex PCR, the repertoire was profiled, and TCRdb retains in-frame clones only, with some absent. The sample has over 400,000 clones; 92% are singletons. The CDR3 has 12 residues. Per the germline V gene, CDR1 is SEHNR and CDR2 is FQNEAQ (reference sequence). Trimming took 5 bases from V and 7 from J; bases not matched to a gene: 3. Specified treatment: 15 to 20 received Ad26.COV2.S at low or high dose, single or two shots; about 5 received placebo; per-sample allocation not given. Specimens were obtained on day 63 following the first vaccine or placebo injection. This TCR came from a person aged 18-60 years who received the Ad26.COV2.S COVID-19 vaccine or a placebo. The V call is TRBV7-9, the J call TRBJ1-1; TRBD1 matches at 8 bases. This specimen consisted of peripheral blood, obtained in a trial of Ad26.COV2.S vaccine versus placebo. CDR3 protein: CASSPTGGEAFF. CDR3 coding DNA: TGTGCCAGCAGCCCTACAGGGGGTGAAGCTTTCTTT.